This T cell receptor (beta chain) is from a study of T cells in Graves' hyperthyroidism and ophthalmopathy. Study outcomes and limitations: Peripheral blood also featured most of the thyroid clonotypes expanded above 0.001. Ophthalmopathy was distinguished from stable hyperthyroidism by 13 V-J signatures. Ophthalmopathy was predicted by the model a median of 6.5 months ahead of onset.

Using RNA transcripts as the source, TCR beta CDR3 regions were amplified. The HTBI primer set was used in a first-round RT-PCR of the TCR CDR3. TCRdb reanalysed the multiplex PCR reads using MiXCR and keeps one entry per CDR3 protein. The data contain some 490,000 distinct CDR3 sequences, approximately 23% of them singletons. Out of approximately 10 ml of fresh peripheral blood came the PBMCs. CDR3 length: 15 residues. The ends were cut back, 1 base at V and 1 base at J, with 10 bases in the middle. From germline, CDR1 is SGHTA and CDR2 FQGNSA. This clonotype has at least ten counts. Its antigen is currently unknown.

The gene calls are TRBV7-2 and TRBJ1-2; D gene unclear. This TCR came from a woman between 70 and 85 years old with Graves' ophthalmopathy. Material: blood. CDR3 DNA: TGTGCCAGCAGCTTAGGGGTAGGCCTTAACTATGGCTACACCTTC. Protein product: CASSLGVGLNYGYTF.